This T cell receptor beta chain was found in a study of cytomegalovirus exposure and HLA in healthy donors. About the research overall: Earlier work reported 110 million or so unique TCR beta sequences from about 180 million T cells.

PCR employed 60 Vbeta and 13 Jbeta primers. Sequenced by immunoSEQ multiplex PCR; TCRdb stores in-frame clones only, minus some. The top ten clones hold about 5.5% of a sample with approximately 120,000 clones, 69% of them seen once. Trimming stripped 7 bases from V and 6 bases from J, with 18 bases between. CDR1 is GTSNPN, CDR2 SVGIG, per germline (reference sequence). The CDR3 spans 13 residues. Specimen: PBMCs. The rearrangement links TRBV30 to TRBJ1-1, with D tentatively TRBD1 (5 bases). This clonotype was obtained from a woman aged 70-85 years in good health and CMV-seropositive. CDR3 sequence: CAYCRRWGAEAFF. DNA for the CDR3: TGTGCCTACTGCCGCCGGTGGGGGGCTGAAGCTTTCTTT.